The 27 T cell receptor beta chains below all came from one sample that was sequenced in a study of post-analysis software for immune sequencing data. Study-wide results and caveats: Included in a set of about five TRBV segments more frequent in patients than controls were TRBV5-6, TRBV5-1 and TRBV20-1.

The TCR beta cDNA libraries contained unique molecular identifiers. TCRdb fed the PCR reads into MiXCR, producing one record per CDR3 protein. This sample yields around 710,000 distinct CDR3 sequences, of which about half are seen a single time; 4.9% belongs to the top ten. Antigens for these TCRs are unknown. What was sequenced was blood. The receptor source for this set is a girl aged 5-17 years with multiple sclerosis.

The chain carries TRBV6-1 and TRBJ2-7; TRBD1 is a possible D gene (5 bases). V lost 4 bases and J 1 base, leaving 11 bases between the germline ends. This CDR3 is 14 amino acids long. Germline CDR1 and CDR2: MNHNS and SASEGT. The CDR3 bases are TGTGCCAGCAGTGCAACAGGAGATTCCTACGAGCAGTACTTC. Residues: CASSATGDSYEQYF.

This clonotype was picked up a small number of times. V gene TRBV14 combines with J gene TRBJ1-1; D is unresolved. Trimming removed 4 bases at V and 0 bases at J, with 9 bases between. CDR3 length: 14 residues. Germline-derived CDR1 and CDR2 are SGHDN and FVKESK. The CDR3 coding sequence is TGTGCCAGCAGCCGAGGACCCATGAACACTGAAGCTTTCTTT. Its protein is CASSRGPMNTEAFF.

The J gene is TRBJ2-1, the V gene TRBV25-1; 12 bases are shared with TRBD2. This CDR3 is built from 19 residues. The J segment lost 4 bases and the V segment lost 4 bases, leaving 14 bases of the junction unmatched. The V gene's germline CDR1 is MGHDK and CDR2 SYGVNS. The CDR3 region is CASSVSAKRGLAGYNEQFF. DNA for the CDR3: TGTGCCAGCAGTGTAAGCGCAAAGCGGGGACTAGCGGGTTACAATGAGCAGTTCTTC. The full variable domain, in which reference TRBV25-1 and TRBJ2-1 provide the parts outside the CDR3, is EADIYQTPRYLVIGTGKKITLECSQTMGHDKMYWYQQDPGMELHLIHYSYGVNSTEKGDLSSESTVSRIRTEHFPLTLESARPSHTSQYLCASSVSAKRGLAGYNEQFFGPGTRLTVL.

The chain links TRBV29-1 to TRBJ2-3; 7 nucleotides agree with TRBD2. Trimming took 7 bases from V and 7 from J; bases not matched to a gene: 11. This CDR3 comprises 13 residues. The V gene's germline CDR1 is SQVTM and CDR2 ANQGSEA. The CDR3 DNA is TGCAGCGCGAGCGGGACGGGCTCATATACGCAGTATTTT. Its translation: CSASGTGSYTQYF.

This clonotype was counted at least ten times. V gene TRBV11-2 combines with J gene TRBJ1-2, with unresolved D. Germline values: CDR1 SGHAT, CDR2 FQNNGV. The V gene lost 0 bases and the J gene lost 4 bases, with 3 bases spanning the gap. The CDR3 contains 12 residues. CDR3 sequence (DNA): TGTGCCAGCAGCTTAGACAGCTATGGCTACACCTTC. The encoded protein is CASSLDSYGYTF.

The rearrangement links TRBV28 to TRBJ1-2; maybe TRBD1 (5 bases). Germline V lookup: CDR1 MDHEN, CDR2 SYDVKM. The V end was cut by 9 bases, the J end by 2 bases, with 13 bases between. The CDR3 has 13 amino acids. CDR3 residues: CASLRAANYGYTF. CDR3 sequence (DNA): TGTGCCAGTCTCAGGGCGGCGAACTATGGCTACACCTTC.

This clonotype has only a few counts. CDR3 sequence (DNA): TGCGCCAGCAGCAAAAGGGACGACAGGGACATTTTTAGCAATCAGCCCCAGCATTTT. It encodes CASSKRDDRDIFSNQPQHF. This rearrangement joins TRBV4-1 to TRBJ1-5; 7 bases are shared with TRBD1. The CDR3 consists of 19 residues. Per the germline V gene, CDR1 is MGHRA and CDR2 is YSYEKL. The junction had 16 bases not matched to a gene; V was cut back by 5 bases and J by 0 bases.

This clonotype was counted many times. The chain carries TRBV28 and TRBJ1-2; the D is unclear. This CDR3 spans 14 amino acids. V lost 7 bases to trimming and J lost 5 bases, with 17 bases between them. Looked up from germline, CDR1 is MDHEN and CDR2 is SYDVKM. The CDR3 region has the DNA TGTGCCAGCATTGGAGTTTCATTTCTGTATGGCTACACCTTC. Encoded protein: CASIGVSFLYGYTF.

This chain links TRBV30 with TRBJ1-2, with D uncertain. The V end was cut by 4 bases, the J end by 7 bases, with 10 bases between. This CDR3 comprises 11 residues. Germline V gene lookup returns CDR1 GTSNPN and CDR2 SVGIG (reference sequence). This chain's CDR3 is CAWTSGGGYTF. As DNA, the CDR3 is TGTGCCTGGACCTCGGGTGGTGGCTACACCTTC.

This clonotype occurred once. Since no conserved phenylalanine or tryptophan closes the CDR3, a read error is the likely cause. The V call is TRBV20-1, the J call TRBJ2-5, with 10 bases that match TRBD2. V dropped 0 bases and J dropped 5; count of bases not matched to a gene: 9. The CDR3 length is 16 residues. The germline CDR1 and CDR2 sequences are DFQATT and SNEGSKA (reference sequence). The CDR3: CSARDLAGAGWETQYC. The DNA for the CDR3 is TGCAGTGCTAGAGACCTAGCGGGAGCGGGTTGGGAGACCCAGTACTGC.

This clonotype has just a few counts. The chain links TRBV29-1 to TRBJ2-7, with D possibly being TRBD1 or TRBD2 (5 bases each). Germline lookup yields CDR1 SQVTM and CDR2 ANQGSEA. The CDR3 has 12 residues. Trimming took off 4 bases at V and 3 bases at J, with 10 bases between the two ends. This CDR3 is CSVGDGVYEQYF. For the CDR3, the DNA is TGCAGCGTTGGGGACGGGGTCTACGAGCAGTACTTC.

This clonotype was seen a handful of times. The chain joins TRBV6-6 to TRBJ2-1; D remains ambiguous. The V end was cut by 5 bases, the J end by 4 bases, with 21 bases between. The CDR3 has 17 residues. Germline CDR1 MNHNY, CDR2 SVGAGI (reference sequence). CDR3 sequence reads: CASSLLQSPGTYNEQFF. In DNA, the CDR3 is TGTGCCAGCAGTCTACTCCAAAGCCCTGGCACTTACAATGAGCAGTTCTTC.

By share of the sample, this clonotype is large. The CDR3 reads CASRGLAGYNEQFF. The CDR3 DNA sequence: TGTGCCAGCAGAGGACTAGCGGGGTACAATGAGCAGTTCTTC. J is TRBJ2-1 and V is TRBV6-2 or TRBV6-3; TRBD2 aligns across 12 bases. V gave up 6 bases and J gave up 4 bases; unmatched junction bases: 1. The CDR3 loop spans 14 amino acids. Germline CDR1 reads MNHEY; CDR2 reads SVGEGT.

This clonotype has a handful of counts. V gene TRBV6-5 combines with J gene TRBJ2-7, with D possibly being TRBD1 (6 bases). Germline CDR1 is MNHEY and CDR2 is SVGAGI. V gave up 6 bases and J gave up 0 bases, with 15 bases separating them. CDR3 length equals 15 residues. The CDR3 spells CASSHLRGPSYEQYF. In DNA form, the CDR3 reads TGTGCCAGCAGCCACCTCAGGGGCCCCTCCTACGAGCAGTACTTC.

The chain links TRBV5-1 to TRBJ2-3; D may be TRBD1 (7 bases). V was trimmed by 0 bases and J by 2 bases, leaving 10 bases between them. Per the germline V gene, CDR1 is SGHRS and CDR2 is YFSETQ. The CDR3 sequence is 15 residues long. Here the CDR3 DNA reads TGCGCCAGCAGCTTGGCCAGGGGGGCCACAGATACGCAGTATTTT. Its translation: CASSLARGATDTQYF.

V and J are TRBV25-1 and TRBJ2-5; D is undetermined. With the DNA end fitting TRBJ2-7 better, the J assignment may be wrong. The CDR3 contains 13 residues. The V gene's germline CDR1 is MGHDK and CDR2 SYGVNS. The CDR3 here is CASSVTISHEQYF. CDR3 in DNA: TGTGCCAGCAGTGTGACAATATCACACGAGCAGTACTTC.

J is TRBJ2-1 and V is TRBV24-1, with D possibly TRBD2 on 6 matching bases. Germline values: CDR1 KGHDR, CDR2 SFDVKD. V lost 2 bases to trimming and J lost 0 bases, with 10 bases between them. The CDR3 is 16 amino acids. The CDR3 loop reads CATSDSGTRSYNEQFF. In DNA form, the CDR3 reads TGTGCCACCAGTGATTCCGGGACTCGCTCCTACAATGAGCAGTTCTTC.

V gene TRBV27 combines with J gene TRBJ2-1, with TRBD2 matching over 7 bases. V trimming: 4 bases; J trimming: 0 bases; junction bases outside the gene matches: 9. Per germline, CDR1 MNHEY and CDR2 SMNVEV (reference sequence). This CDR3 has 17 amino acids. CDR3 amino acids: CASSSPTSSSSYNEQFF. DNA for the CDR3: TGTGCCAGCAGTTCTCCGACTAGCAGCAGCTCCTACAATGAGCAGTTCTTC.

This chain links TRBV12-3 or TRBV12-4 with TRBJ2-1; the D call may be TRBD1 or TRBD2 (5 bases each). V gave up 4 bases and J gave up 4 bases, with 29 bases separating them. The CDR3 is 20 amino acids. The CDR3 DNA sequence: TGTGCCAGCAGTTCCCCGGTTGGGGGTCAGGAACCTGTATCTTACAATGAGCAGTTCTTC. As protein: CASSSPVGGQEPVSYNEQFF.

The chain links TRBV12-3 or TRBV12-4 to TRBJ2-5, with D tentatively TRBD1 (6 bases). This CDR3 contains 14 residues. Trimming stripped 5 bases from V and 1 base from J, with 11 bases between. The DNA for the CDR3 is TGTGCCAGCAGTCCAGGGGTGCGCCAAGAGACCCAGTACTTC. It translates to CASSPGVRQETQYF.

For the CDR3, the DNA is TGTGCCAGCAGCGCCGAGGGGGAGACCCAGTACTTC. Protein: CASSAEGETQYF. The chain combines TRBV7-8 with TRBJ2-5; D is perhaps TRBD1 or TRBD2 (5 bases each). The germline V gene has CDR1 SGHVS and CDR2 FQNEAQ. V lost 5 bases and J lost 5, with 9 bases in between. The CDR3 contains 12 residues.

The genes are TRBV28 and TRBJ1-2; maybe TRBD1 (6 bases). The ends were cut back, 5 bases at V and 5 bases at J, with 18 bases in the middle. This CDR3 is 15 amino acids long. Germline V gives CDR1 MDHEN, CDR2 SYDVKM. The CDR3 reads CASSPPQQGWYGYTF. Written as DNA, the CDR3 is TGTGCCAGCAGTCCCCCCCAACAGGGTTGGTATGGCTACACCTTC.

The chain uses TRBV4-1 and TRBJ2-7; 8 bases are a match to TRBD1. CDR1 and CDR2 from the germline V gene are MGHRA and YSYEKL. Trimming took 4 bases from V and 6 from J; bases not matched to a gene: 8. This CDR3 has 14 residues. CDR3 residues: CASSLGGQVPEQYF. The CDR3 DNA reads TGCGCCAGCAGCCTCGGGGGACAGGTCCCCGAGCAGTACTTC.

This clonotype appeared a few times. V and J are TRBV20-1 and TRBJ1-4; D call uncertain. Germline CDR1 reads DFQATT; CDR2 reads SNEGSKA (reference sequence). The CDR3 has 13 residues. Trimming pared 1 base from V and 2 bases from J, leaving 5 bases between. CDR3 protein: CSARADTNEKLFF. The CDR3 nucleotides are TGCAGTGCTAGAGCAGATACTAATGAAAAACTGTTTTTT.

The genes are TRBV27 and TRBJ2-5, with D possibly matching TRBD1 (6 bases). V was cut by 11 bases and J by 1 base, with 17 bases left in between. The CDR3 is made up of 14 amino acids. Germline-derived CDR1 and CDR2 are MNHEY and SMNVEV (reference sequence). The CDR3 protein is CAGQKTGPQETQYF. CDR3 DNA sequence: TGTGCCGGGCAAAAAACAGGGCCCCAAGAGACCCAGTACTTC.

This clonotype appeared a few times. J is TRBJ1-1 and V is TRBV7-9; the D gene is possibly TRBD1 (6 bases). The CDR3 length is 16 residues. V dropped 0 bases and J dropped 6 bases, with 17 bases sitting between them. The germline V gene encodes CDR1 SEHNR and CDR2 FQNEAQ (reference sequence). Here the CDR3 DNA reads TGTGCCAGCAGCTTAGCTCGCCAGGGGAGGGGACCTGAAGCTTTCTTT. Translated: CASSLARQGRGPEAFF.

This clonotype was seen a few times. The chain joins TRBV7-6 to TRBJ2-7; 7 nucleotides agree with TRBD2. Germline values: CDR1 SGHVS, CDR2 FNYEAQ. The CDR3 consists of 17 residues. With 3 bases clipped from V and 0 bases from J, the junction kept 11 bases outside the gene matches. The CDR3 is CASSFASGSSLSYEQYF. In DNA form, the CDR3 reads TGTGCCAGCAGCTTCGCTAGCGGATCCTCCCTCTCCTACGAGCAGTACTTC. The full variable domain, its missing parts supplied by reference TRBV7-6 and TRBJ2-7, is GAGVSQSPRYKVTKRGQDVALRCDPISGHVSLYWYRQALGQGPEFLTYFNYEAQQDKSGLPNDRFSAERPEGSISTLTIQRTEQRDSAMYRCASSFASGSSLSYEQYFGPGTRLTVT.